This T cell receptor beta chain stems from a study of CD8+CD57+ T cells in acquired aplastic anemia. In the study overall: Sorted CD4+ and CD8+ cells gave an average of approximately 3 ug of DNA. CD4+ cells from healthy donors averaged about 10.8 million reads.

Notes on the study in general: A set of some 28 CD8+ CDR3 sequences was shared between patients and controls, and these sequences appeared highly expressed in patients.

CDR3 size: 15 residues. The trim removed 3 bases at V and 5 bases at J, leaving 7 bases unmatched. The use of genomic DNA as template underpinned the TCR beta VDJ and CDR3 profiling. A single record per CDR3 protein comes from TCRdb applying MiXCR to the reads. This sample has some 410,000 distinct CDR3 sequences, with approximately 70% found just once. A remark on this clonotype: Its antigen is not identified.

Sequenced sample: sorted CD4+, CD8+, or CD8+CD57+ T cells (not recorded which) from PBMCs. The chain recombines TRBV12-3 or TRBV12-4 with TRBJ2-5; 9 bases match TRBD1. The TCR originated in a human donor in good health, serving as a control. The CDR3 loop is CASSFRDRAWETQYF. DNA of the CDR3: TGTGCCAGCAGTTTCCGGGACAGGGCCTGGGAGACCCAGTACTTC.